Presented here are 11 T cell receptor beta chains from one specimen sequenced in a study of T cell changes during pregnancy in multiple sclerosis. TCRdb keeps only in-frame clones here, not all; method: immunoSEQ multiplex PCR. Here the sample spans around 30,000 clones, about 92% being singletons. The sample in question was CD8+ T cells from peripheral blood mononuclear cells, obtained before pregnancy. The source is a female donor with multiple sclerosis, enrolled in a pregnancy study.

The chain links TRBV4-3 to TRBJ2-7, with D maybe TRBD2 (5 bases). The CDR3 spans 16 residues. With 0 bases removed from V and 2 bases from J, the gap between germline ends came to 14 bases. Germline CDR1 LGHNA, CDR2 YSLEER. In DNA, the CDR3 is TGCGCCAGCAGCCAAGATCGTGCTACGCGGGCCTACGAGCAGTACTTC. The encoded protein is CASSQDRATRAYEQYF.

This clone was detected once. The V gene is TRBV13, the J gene TRBJ2-7, with no clear D. V was trimmed by 1 base and J by 6 bases, leaving 10 bases between them. The V gene's germline CDR1 is PRHDT and CDR2 FYEKMQ (reference sequence). The CDR3 runs 13 residues. CDR3 nucleotide sequence: TGTGCCAGCAGCTTAGCCGAATCCGGCGAGCAGTACTTC. Translated, it gives CASSLAESGEQYF.

This chain connects TRBV28 to TRBJ1-2; 7 positions match TRBD1. The CDR3 spans 15 residues. CDR1 and CDR2 (germline): MDHEN, SYDVKM. V lost 6 bases, J lost 2 bases, and 9 bases stayed unmatched. The CDR3 nucleotides are TGTGCCAGCAGCCCCGGGACAGCGGAGAACTATGGCTACACCTTC. Protein product: CASSPGTAENYGYTF.

Relative to its sample, this clone is medium-sized. The V and J genes are TRBV28 and TRBJ2-5, with TRBD2 identical over 13 bases. CDR3 length: 13 residues. CDR1 is MDHEN and CDR2 is SYDVKM in the germline V gene. V shed 2 bases, J shed 11 bases, and the junction held 2 bases outside the gene matches. The CDR3 bases are TGTGCCAGCAGTTTAGGGACTAGCGGGGAACAGTACTTC. Protein product: CASSLGTSGEQYF.

This chain links TRBV9 with TRBJ2-7; TRBD1 aligns across 9 bases. There are 13 residues in the CDR3. Trimming at V came to 3 bases and at J to 6 bases, leaving 4 bases not matched to a gene. Germline lookup yields CDR1 SGDLS and CDR2 YYNGEE. The CDR3 nucleotides are TGTGCCAGCAGCGGGGGACAGGGAGGCGAGCAGTACTTC. Translated, it gives CASSGGQGGEQYF. Filled out from reference TRBV9 and TRBJ2-7, the complete variable domain reads DSGVTQTPKHLITATGQRVTLRCSPRSGDLSVYWYQQSLDQGLQFLIQYYNGEERAKGNILERFSAQQFPDLHSELNLSSLELGDSALYFCASSGGQGGEQYFGPGTRLTVT.

This clone was counted only a few times. The V and J genes are TRBV4-1 and TRBJ1-1; 9 bases map to TRBD1. With 3 bases clipped from V and 4 bases from J, the junction kept 6 bases outside the gene matches. The CDR3 loop spans 15 amino acids. Germline V lookup: CDR1 MGHRA, CDR2 YSYEKL. CDR3 region: CASSHVQGAGTEAFF. The DNA of the CDR3 is TGCGCCAGCAGCCATGTACAGGGGGCGGGCACTGAAGCTTTCTTT.

V is TRBV29-1 and J is TRBJ1-2; 12 bases agree with TRBD1. This CDR3 comprises 16 residues. V lost 5 bases to trimming and J lost 4 bases; unmatched junction nucleotides: 11. The germline CDR1 and CDR2 sequences are SQVTM and ANQGSEA. The CDR3 reads CSVYHSGTGGSYGYTF. The CDR3 DNA reads as TGCAGCGTTTACCATTCCGGGACAGGGGGCAGCTATGGCTACACCTTC.

Regarding this clone: The sample carries other DNA sequences with the same CDR3. J is TRBJ1-5 and V is TRBV29-1, with a tentative D call TRBD1 (5 bases). This CDR3 is 14 amino acids long. Germline V gives CDR1 SQVTM, CDR2 ANQGSEA. CDR3 protein: CSALGGGGNQPQHF. In DNA, the CDR3 is TGCAGTGCCCTGGGGGGAGGCGGCAATCAGCCCCAGCATTTT.

V usage is TRBV6-6 and J usage is TRBJ1-1; D gene ambiguous. V lost 9 bases and J 1 base, leaving 9 bases between the germline ends. The CDR3 has 12 amino acids. The germline CDR1 and CDR2 sequences are MNHNY and SVGAGI (reference sequence). CDR3 DNA: TGTGCCAGTACTATAGGGAACACTGAAGCTTTCTTT. This sequence encodes CASTIGNTEAFF.

The chain employs TRBV5-4 and TRBJ2-1; D remains ambiguous. V was pared by 3 bases and J by 0 bases, with 13 bases between. The CDR3 spans 16 residues. In germline, CDR1 is SGHNT, CDR2 YYREEE (reference sequence). The CDR3 bases are TGTGCCAGCAGCTCCAGTTCGGTAGCCTCCTACAATGAGCAGTTCTTC. Protein product: CASSSSSVASYNEQFF.

V and J are TRBV19 and TRBJ2-2; D call uncertain. CDR1 is LNHDA, CDR2 SQIVND, per germline (reference sequence). The CDR3 has 14 residues. The ends were cut back, 6 bases at V and 10 bases at J, with 18 bases in the middle. CDR3 sequence reads: CASSILFNSPELFF. The CDR3 coding sequence is TGTGCCAGTAGCATCCTCTTTAATAGTCCGGAGCTGTTTTTT.